This TCR beta chain was recovered during a study of blood T cell repertoires in COVID-19. Study at large: T cells, B-cell-depleted T cells, or PBMCs supplied cDNA or gDNA.

V shed 4 bases and J 4 bases; nucleotides not matched to a gene: 3. The germline V gene encodes CDR1 SGDLS and CDR2 YYNGEE. CDR3 length: 14 amino acids. In the original analysis: Amplification of reference gene primers was used by the study to estimate nucleated cell counts. TCRdb's copy holds only in-frame clones and misses some; the assay was immunoSEQ multiplex PCR. That table supplies the V and J calls and clone size; D and trimming were determined from the DNA. The sample holds tens of thousands of clones, around 87% seen once. This chain uses TRBV9 with TRBJ2-5, with 11 positions matching TRBD1. Material for sequencing was peripheral blood. This receptor was obtained from a male donor with acute or convalescent COVID-19. CDR3 sequence (DNA): TGTGCCAGCAGCTCTGGACAGGGGGCAGAGACCCAGTACTTC. Translated, it gives CASSSGQGAETQYF. The variable domain in full, with the rest retrieved from reference TRBV9 and TRBJ2-5, is DSGVTQTPKHLITATGQRVTLRCSPRSGDLSVYWYQQSLDQGLQFLIQYYNGEERAKGNILERFSAQQFPDLHSELNLSSLELGDSALYFCASSSGQGAETQYFGPGTRLLVL.